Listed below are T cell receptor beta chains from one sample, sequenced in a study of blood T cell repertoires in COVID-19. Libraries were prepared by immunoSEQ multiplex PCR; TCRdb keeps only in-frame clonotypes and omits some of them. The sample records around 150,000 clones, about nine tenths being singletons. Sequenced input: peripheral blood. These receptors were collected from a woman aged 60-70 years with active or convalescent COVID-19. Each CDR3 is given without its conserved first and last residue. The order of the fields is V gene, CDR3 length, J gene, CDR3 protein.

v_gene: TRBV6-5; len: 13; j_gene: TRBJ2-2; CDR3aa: ASRFAGTGAGELF
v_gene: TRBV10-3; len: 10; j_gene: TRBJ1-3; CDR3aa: AISEDRNTIY
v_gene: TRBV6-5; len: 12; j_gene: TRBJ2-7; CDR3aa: ASNLGTAKYEQY
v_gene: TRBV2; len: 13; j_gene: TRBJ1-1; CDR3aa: ASRAFGVSNTEAF
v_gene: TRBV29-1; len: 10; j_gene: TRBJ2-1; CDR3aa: SVESAYNEQF
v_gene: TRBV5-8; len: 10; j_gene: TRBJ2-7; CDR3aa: ASSRGSYEQY
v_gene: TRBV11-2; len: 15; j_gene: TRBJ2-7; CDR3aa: ASSPGTGQGGGYEQY
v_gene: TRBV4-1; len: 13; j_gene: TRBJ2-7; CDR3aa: ASSRGTSLSYEQY
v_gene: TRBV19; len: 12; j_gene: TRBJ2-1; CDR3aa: ASSGFAGSDEQF
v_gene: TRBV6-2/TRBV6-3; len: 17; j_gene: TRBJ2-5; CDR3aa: ASSPILAGGILHQETQY
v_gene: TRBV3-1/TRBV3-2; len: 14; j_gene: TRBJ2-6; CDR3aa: ASFGRGGSGANVLT
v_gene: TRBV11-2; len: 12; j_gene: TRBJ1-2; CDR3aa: ASSLSFQKGGYT
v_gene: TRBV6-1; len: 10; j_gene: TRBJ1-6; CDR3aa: ASRPTGDPLH
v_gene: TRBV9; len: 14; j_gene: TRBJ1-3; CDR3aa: ASSVGNAGAGNTIY
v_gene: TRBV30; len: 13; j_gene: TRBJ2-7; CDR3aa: AWSVGWQGAREQY
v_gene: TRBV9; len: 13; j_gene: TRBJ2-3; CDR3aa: ASSEGRGGADTQY
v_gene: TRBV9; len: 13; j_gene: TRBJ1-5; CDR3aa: ASSVGGVANQPQH
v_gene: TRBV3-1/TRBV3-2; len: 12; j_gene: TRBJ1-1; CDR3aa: ASSRDFSNTEAF
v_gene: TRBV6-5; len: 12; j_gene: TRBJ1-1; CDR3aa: ASSYPDRNTEAF
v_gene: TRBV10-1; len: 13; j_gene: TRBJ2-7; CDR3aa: ASSESLAGVHEQY
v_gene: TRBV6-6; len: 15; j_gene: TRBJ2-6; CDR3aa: ASSHGGGAPGANVLT
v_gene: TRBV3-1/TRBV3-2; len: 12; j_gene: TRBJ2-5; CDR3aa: ASSQGVAGETQY
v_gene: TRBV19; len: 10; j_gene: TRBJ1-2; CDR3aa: ASSGGPYGYT
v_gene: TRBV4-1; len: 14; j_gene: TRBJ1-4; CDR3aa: ASSQGPQGVGEKLF
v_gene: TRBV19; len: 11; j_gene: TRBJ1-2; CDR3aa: ASSSAVWDGYT
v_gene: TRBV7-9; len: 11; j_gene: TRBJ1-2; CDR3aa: ASGRQGAYGYT
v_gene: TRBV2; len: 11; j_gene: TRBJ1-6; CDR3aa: AGTTARYSPLH
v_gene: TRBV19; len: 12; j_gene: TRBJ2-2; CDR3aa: ASTNQGYTGELF
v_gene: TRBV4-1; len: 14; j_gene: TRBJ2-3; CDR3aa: ASSHTGQPDTDTQY
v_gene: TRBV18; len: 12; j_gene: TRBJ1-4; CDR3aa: ASSFGTGNEKLF